This TCR beta chain appears in the sequencing data of a study of cytomegalovirus exposure and HLA in healthy donors (dated by TCRdb to 2016 to 2017). A note on the overall study: According to an earlier analysis of a few hundred of the donors, about 179 million T cells yielded 95 million to 140 million unique TCR beta sequences and more than 250 Gb of sequence data. Roughly 300 gigabases of sequencing data and 91 million or so unique TCR sequences made up an early release that covered fewer than 650 HLA-typed donors. Among the roughly 400 genotyped donors, approximately 77% belonged to the genetic ancestry cluster associated with self-reported Caucasian donors. The aim of the study was to test whether cataloging public T cell receptors could identify signatures of past pathogen exposure. The study used immunosequencing to profile the T cell repertoires of approximately 640 subjects and linked those repertoires to cytomegalovirus serostatus. Along with the 666-subject first cohort, a separate validation cohort of over a hundred different subjects was used. To predict cytomegalovirus infection status, the study combined high-throughput TCR immunosequencing, statistical association of individual TCRs with disease status, and machine learning. To study patterns of TCR occurrence, a later analysis re-analyzed previously published TCR beta repertoires from several hundred donors and added high-resolution HLA genotyping. In the later analysis, no new phenotypic data were used to find candidate immune exposures; instead, reliance was placed on TCR beta sequences and their occurrence across donors. An earlier analysis of about 600 of the donors used high-throughput TCR beta sequencing to judge whether each TCR beta V gene segment behaved as functional or pseudogenic. Donor age, sex, ethnicity and CMV serostatus were compiled together with the repertoire data. A later genetic analysis took genome-wide SNP genotypes for 398 of the 666 donors and used that subset as a discovery cohort. Every discovery cohort repertoire had been produced on one sequencing platform. Both class I and class II loci were covered by HLA typing, at four-digit resolution. The number of typed donors differed by locus: about 629-630 for A, B, C, DRB1 and DQB1; approximately 520 for DQA1; some 590 for DPA1; and 450 to 480 for DPB1. Roughly five DR-DQ haplotypes were treated as single units for association and clustering because of strong linkage in the cohort. On average, over 200,000 unique TCR beta nucleotide sequences were sequenced per donor among fewer than 500 genotyped donors of the cohort, with roughly 20% of those sequences being non-productive.

In total, 500 to 700 healthy bone marrow donors made up the cohort. At the time of sampling, all cohort members were nominally healthy, though unrecorded immune exposures were likely present. The donor tested CMV seropositive and was one of the 289 seropositive cohort members. Every donor gave a peripheral blood sample, and the peripheral blood mononuclear cells from that sample were used for TCR beta sequencing. The Qiagen DNeasy Blood Extraction Kit was used to extract genomic DNA from the blood cell samples. The CDR3 covers 13 residues, taking in both the cysteine and the phenylalanine. The DNA shown is the 39-base CDR3, in frame from base 1. CDR1 and CDR2 (SQVTM, ANQGSEA) derive from the germline V gene. Trimming takes 6 bases off V and 7 bases off J; junction bases not matched to a gene: 10. Overall results and qualifications from the work: V-gene and J-gene trimming of TCR beta chains was associated with a missense DCLRE1C variant in a later genetic analysis, and the association was replicated in an independent cohort. The authors suggested that the approach could potentially be generalized to other disease states and immunological phenotypes. The classifier was reported to diagnose cytomegalovirus status with high specificity and sensitivity in both the original cohort and the validation cohort. Across donors, most TCR sequences were observed very rarely, whereas some public TCRs were present in many individuals. In vitro tests confirmed that a few of the cytomegalovirus-associated TCR beta chains recognize cytomegalovirus antigens. Because counts were too low, more than 15 rarely observed V segments, including chromosome 9 orphons, were left out of the earlier analysis of some 640 of the donors. According to a later analysis, parvovirus B19, influenza, CMV and Epstein-Barr virus appeared linked to several top co-occurrence clusters. When HLA alleles, especially DR and DQ, strongly co-occurred, attributing TCR associations to individual alleles was difficult. According to a later analysis, TCR association rates differed among HLA loci, with DRB1 alleles showing the most associated TCRs and HLA-C alleles showing the fewest. In a later genetic analysis, fewer N-insertions in productive TCRs were reported among donors in an Asian-associated ancestry cluster than the roughly 640-donor mean. According to a later analysis, most CMV-associated TCR beta chains appeared to be HLA-restricted, and the HLA associations seemed to be driven largely by CMV exposure. The presence/absence analyses assumed that sequencing depth was roughly uniform across donors, and that assumption may not be true. Specific HLA alleles were associated with 16,951 TCR beta sequences at a false discovery rate of 0.05 in a later analysis. Linkage disequilibrium might explain the correlated functional status among segregating V segments, but an unknown experimental factor could not be excluded. In the study, 150 to 200 TCR beta chains were listed as associated with cytomegalovirus. Compared with equally common non-associated chains, HLA-associated TCR beta chains in a later analysis were more clonally expanded and had lower generation probabilities. A cluster of highly shared sequence variants was judged likely to be a technical artifact of the sequencing pipeline. Immune exposure information for the cohort was limited to CMV serostatus. In an earlier analysis of some 640 of the donors, most TCR beta V segments were observed in productive rearrangements about 87% or about 30% of the time, broadly matching IMGT annotations. A further reported finding was that TCR beta sequences accurately predicted the HLA-A and HLA-B alleles for most subjects in the first cohort. Because HLA typing was unavailable for some donors at each locus, only the typed subset was used in association tests. The cohort was sequenced for TCR beta chains only, and without alpha or paired-chain data the features that could be detected were limited. The 87-base-pair reads could not distinguish some IMGT-functional V segments, including TRBV6-2 and TRBV6-3, so those segments were excluded.

Library preparation used the immunoSEQ multiplex PCR assay. For the multiplex PCR, a mixture combining 60 forward primers for TCR Vbeta segments and 13 reverse primers for TCR Jbeta segments was used. The CDR3 region of rearranged TCR beta genes was amplified from genomic DNA by a multiplex PCR assay. Amplified TCR beta libraries were sequenced as 87-base-pair reads on the Illumina HiSeq System. On the authors' methods: Across the 700 or so repertoires, a later analysis counted tens of millions of unique TCR beta chains, around 10 million of which were shared by at least two donors. A nearest-neighbor algorithm error-corrected the raw reads and collapsed the reads into unique sequences, merging closely related sequences to remove PCR and sequencing errors. Alignment of CDR3 sequences to IMGT reference sequences was used to assign V, D and J gene segments. For a sequence to be retained, at least a six-nucleotide match to both a V gene segment and a J gene segment was required. A rearrangement was called productive if the CDR3 had no stop codons and remained in frame with V and J, and every other rearrangement was called non-productive. Following IMGT convention, CDR3 was defined as the stretch from the second conserved V-encoded cysteine to the conserved J-encoded phenylalanine. The earlier analysis of 500 to 650 of the donors excluded any sequence lacking an unambiguous match to a single V gene segment. An earlier analysis of a few hundred of the donors classified V segments as functional when productive rearrangements were above 56.7% and as segregating when the standard deviation between donors was above 5%. A statistical classification framework was developed to diagnose cytomegalovirus status using the catalog of TCR beta chain sequences. In a later analysis, TCR nucleotide sequences were compared against IMGT/GENE-DB human TR gene sequences so that V and J genes could be assigned. Using the TCRdist pipeline, a later analysis assigned CDR3 sequences along with most-parsimonious VDJ recombination scenarios. In a later analysis, each TCR beta chain was defined by its CDR3 amino acid sequence together with its V-gene family, and reads lacking a unique V-gene family were excluded. To address suspected cross-contamination and a sequencing artifact, a later analysis removed a few hundred highly shared, low-generation-probability nucleotide sequences. In a later analysis, a clonal expansion index was calculated for each public chain from normalized within-repertoire ranks of inferred template counts. Generation probabilities in a later analysis came from a VDJ recombination model fitted to out-of-frame rearrangements, and those results were checked against IGoR. In a later analysis, hypergeometric tests were used to score TCR-TCR, TCR-HLA and TCR-CMV co-occurrence, with a repertoire-size bias correction applied to TCR pairs. A later analysis estimated false discovery rates by permuting HLA or CMV assignments 20 times. In a later analysis, co-occurring TCRs were grouped with DBSCAN, and TCRdist sequence similarity was added when clustering was performed within HLA-allele-positive subsets. Repertoires with fewer than 30,000 or more than 120,000 public chains, plus five repertoires with anomalous nucleotide sharing, were excluded from co-occurrence clustering. The source is immuneACCESS, and TCRdb retained only in-frame sequences with V and J called. Part of the clones is not carried over; for the studies checked, unresolved V genes explain less than half of this, and the remainder is unexplained. V, J and clone size reflect that table, while D and trimming were determined from the DNA. For this sample the table gives around 130,000 clones, of which 70% to 85% were detected only once. The ten largest clones add up to about 3% of the sample.

About this clone itself: Its antigen is currently not known. Base-call qualities are not available, and no considerably larger clone is one nucleotide away.

The sample comprised PBMCs. The clonotype comes from a woman aged 60-70 years in good health and CMV-seropositive. The chain joins TRBV29-1 to TRBJ1-1; 8 of the junction bases match TRBD1. In nucleotides, the sequence is TGCAGCGTACGACAGGGGCTTAATAATGAAGCTTTCTTT. Translated, it gives CSVRQGLNNEAFF.